This T cell receptor (beta chain) was sequenced in a study of cytomegalovirus exposure and HLA in healthy donors. It was with 60 Vbeta and 13 Jbeta primers that the PCR ran. The method was immunoSEQ multiplex PCR; TCRdb's version includes in-frame clones alone and lacks a portion of them. Of roughly 100,000 clones in the sample, 55% to 65% are singletons; the top ten hold 3.5% to 4%. Germline assignment: CDR1 SGDLS and CDR2 YYNGEE. V gave up 5 bases and J gave up 6 bases; unmatched junction bases: 11. The CDR3 loop spans 14 amino acids. This clonotype was sampled from a man under 40 in good health and CMV-seropositive. The chain carries TRBV9 and TRBJ2-7, with 7 bases that match TRBD1. The sequenced sample consisted of PBMCs. The CDR3 nucleotides read TGTGCCAGCAGTGAAACGCCCTGGGACAGCGAGCAGTACTTC. It is translated as CASSETPWDSEQYF.